These 22 T cell receptor beta chains originate from one sample sequenced in a study of OX40 agonist ivuxolimab in advanced cancers. Assay used: immunoSEQ multiplex PCR; TCRdb lists only in-frame clones, some missing. Found here are tens of thousands of clones, around 80% of them singletons; the top ten hold around 5%. Sample: CD4+ or CD8+ T cells sorted from blood, taken in a trial of the OX40 agonist ivuxolimab. The origin of the receptors is an adult with an advanced solid tumor such as melanoma, head and neck, liver or kidney cancer.

The chain recombines TRBV7-9 with TRBJ2-7, with TRBD1 identical over 12 bases. Germline lookup yields CDR1 SEHNR and CDR2 FQNEAQ (reference sequence). The CDR3 spans 18 residues. Trimming removed 6 bases from V and 4 bases from J; junction bases left unmatched: 16. DNA of the CDR3: TGTGCCAGCAGTGGGGACAGGGGGCTTTTAATTAGTAGGTACGAGCAGTACTTC. It translates to CASSGDRGLLISRYEQYF.

This clone was detected once. The V gene is TRBV19, the J gene TRBJ1-1, with 8 bases matching TRBD1. Germline trimming cut 6 bases from V and 5 bases from J; bases unmatched to any gene: 11. Per germline, CDR1 LNHDA and CDR2 SQIVND (reference sequence). The CDR3 has 15 residues. In DNA form, the CDR3 reads TGTGCCAGTAGGATCGTCCAGGGGGCTGGAACTGAAGCTTTCTTT. This encodes CASRIVQGAGTEAFF. Full variable domain (remainder filled in from reference TRBV19 and TRBJ1-1): DGGITQSPKYLFRKEGQNVTLSCEQNLNHDAMYWYRQDPGQGLRLIYYSQIVNDFQKGDIAEGYSVSREKKESFPLTVTSAQKNPTAFYLCASRIVQGAGTEAFFGQGTRLTVV.

The genes are TRBV7-2 and TRBJ1-2; D is possibly TRBD1 (5 bases). CDR3 length: 14 residues. Germline V gives CDR1 SGHTA, CDR2 FQGNSA. Trimming pared 0 bases from V and 2 bases from J, leaving 7 bases between. The CDR3 spells CASSLAGGNYGYTF. CDR3 coding DNA: TGTGCCAGCAGCTTAGCCGGGGGGAACTATGGCTACACCTTC.

The chain recombines TRBV5-4 with TRBJ2-1, with TRBD1 identical over 7 bases. Germline V lookup: CDR1 SGHNT, CDR2 YYREEE (reference sequence). The trim removed 9 bases at V and 0 bases at J, leaving 9 bases unmatched. The CDR3 contains 15 residues. The CDR3 DNA sequence: TGTGCCACCCATTCAGGGGGAAGCTCCTACAATGAGCAGTTCTTC. This codes for CATHSGGSSYNEQFF.

This rearrangement joins TRBV7-6 to TRBJ2-3; the match to TRBD2 covers 8 bases. After removal of 3 bases from V and 5 bases from J, the junction contained 4 bases not matched to a gene. The CDR3 has 14 amino acids. Germline values: CDR1 SGHVS, CDR2 FNYEAQ. The DNA of the CDR3 is TGTGCCAGCAGCTTCGAAGCGGGAGAAGATACGCAGTATTTT. It encodes CASSFEAGEDTQYF. Supplemented by reference TRBV7-6 and TRBJ2-3, the full variable domain reads GAGVSQSPRYKVTKRGQDVALRCDPISGHVSLYWYRQALGQGPEFLTYFNYEAQQDKSGLPNDRFSAERPEGSISTLTIQRTEQRDSAMYRCASSFEAGEDTQYFGPGTRLTVL.

The chain employs TRBV6-5 and TRBJ1-2; perhaps TRBD1 as D (6 bases). Trimming took 0 bases from V and 4 from J, leaving 12 bases between them. The V gene's germline CDR1 is MNHEY and CDR2 SVGAGI. CDR3 length: 15 amino acids. The CDR3 spells CASSYSKGGGYGYTF. For the CDR3, the DNA is TGTGCCAGCAGTTACTCGAAAGGGGGAGGCTATGGCTACACCTTC.

The chain uses TRBV6-6 and TRBJ2-2, with D tentatively TRBD1 or TRBD2 (5 bases each). V was trimmed by 5 bases and J by 2 bases, leaving 12 bases between them. This CDR3 is built from 15 residues. Germline values: CDR1 MNHNY, CDR2 SVGAGI (reference sequence). The CDR3 coding sequence is TGTGCCAGCAGTAAAACGGGGCCCAACACCGGGGAGCTGTTTTTT. It translates to CASSKTGPNTGELFF.

V usage is TRBV19 and J usage is TRBJ1-1; maybe TRBD1 (5 bases). The CDR3 is made up of 12 amino acids. V shed 7 bases and J shed 5 bases, with 11 bases lying between them. Germline values: CDR1 LNHDA, CDR2 SQIVND (reference sequence). The CDR3 here is CASILGGTEAFF. For the CDR3, the DNA is TGTGCCAGTATCCTTGGGGGGACTGAAGCTTTCTTT.

CDR3 in DNA: TGTGCCAGCAGCCAGGCCGACAATGAGCAGTTCTTC. It codes for CASSQADNEQFF. The chain carries TRBV7-9 and TRBJ2-1; D unresolved. V lost 5 bases to trimming and J lost 5 bases, with 7 bases between them. CDR1 SEHNR and CDR2 FQNEAQ come from the germline V gene (reference sequence). CDR3 length: 12 amino acids.

The CDR3 loop reads CASSLLTGNTGELFF. The CDR3 DNA sequence: TGTGCCAGCAGCTTACTCACTGGAAACACCGGGGAGCTGTTTTTT. This chain uses TRBV11-2 with TRBJ2-2; D remains unclear. Germline V gene sequence: CDR1 SGHAT, CDR2 FQNNGV. This CDR3 region has 15 residues. The V end was cut by 2 bases, the J end by 2 bases, with 9 bases between.

CDR3 DNA: TGTGCCAGCAGAGACCCGGCTAGCGGGGGCAGGGGCGGGGAGCTGTTTTTT. Translated, it gives CASRDPASGGRGGELFF. The V and J genes are TRBV27 and TRBJ2-2; TRBD2 agrees at 10 bases. The CDR3 loop spans 17 amino acids. The V gene end was trimmed by 6 bases and the J gene end by 7 bases; junction bases not matched to a gene: 14. CDR1 and CDR2 from the germline V gene are MNHEY and SMNVEV (reference sequence).

The chain links TRBV6-6 to TRBJ2-5; the D is unclear. The germline CDR1 and CDR2 sequences are MNHNY and SVGAGI (reference sequence). Trimming shortened V by 0 bases and J by 2 bases, and 13 bases separated the two germline ends. The CDR3 length is 16 residues. The CDR3 sequence: CASSYSLDEPQETQYF. The CDR3 region has the DNA TGTGCCAGCAGTTACTCACTGGACGAGCCACAAGAGACCCAGTACTTC.

In its sample, this clone was seen once. The chain is built from TRBV5-1 and TRBJ2-3; D gene ambiguous. V was cut by 6 bases and J by 5 bases, with 16 bases left in between. Germline V gene lookup returns CDR1 SGHRS and CDR2 YFSETQ. The CDR3 contains 14 residues. CDR3 loop: CASTEASNGDTQYF. The CDR3 DNA follows: TGCGCCAGCACCGAGGCGTCAAATGGAGATACGCAGTATTTT. Full variable domain (outside the CDR3, taken from reference TRBV5-1 and TRBJ2-3): KAGVTQTPRYLIKTRGQQVTLSCSPISGHRSVSWYQQTPGQGLQFLFEYFSETQRNKGNFPGRFSGRQFSNSRSEMNVSTLELGDSALYLCASTEASNGDTQYFGPGTRLTVL.

This clone was observed a handful of times. The J gene is TRBJ1-2, the V gene TRBV6-6; TRBD1 agrees at 7 bases. The CDR3 is 14 residues long. V dropped 7 bases and J dropped 2; count of bases not matched to a gene: 7. Germline CDR1 and CDR2: MNHNY and SVGAGI (reference sequence). The CDR3 loop reads CASISGTANYGYTF. For the CDR3, the DNA is TGTGCCAGCATCTCCGGGACAGCCAACTATGGCTACACCTTC.

The chain joins TRBV5-4 to TRBJ2-3; D is uncertain. The CDR3 has 15 residues. Trimming stripped 4 bases from V and 11 bases from J, with 23 bases between. Germline V gene lookup returns CDR1 SGHNT and CDR2 YYREEE (reference sequence). The CDR3 sequence: CASSPDLERQAMQYF. CDR3 DNA sequence: TGTGCCAGCAGCCCAGACCTAGAACGTCAGGCTATGCAGTATTTT.

This sequence joins TRBV29-1 and TRBJ1-5; D might be TRBD1 (5 bases). Trimming took 6 bases from V and 0 from J, leaving 9 bases between them. The CDR3 is made up of 13 amino acids. Germline CDR1 and CDR2: SQVTM and ANQGSEA. CDR3 sequence reads: CSVLDSSNQPQHF. The DNA for the CDR3 is TGCAGCGTCCTTGACAGTAGCAATCAGCCCCAGCATTTT. Combining the CDR3 with reference TRBV29-1 and TRBJ1-5 gives the whole variable domain SAVISQKPSRDICQRGTSLTIQCQVDSQVTMMFWYRQQPGQSLTLIATANQGSEATYESGFVIDKFPISRPNLTFSTLTVSNMSPEDSSIYLCSVLDSSNQPQHFGDGTRLSIL.

The chain couples TRBV6-4 to TRBJ1-2, with a tentative D call TRBD1 (6 bases). This CDR3 has 15 residues. CDR1 and CDR2 (germline): MRHNA, SNTAGT. V was cut by 3 bases and J by 0 bases, with 11 bases left in between. The DNA of the CDR3 is TGTGCCAGCAGTGAGCAGGGGTCAGCTAACTATGGCTACACCTTC. This translates into CASSEQGSANYGYTF.

In DNA, the CDR3 is TGTGCCAGCAGCTTACGGACAGGGGGGTCAGATACGCAGTATTTT. It translates to CASSLRTGGSDTQYF. This chain joins TRBV5-6 and TRBJ2-3; the match to TRBD1 covers 10 bases. The length of the CDR3 is 15 residues. Germline V gene lookup returns CDR1 SGHDT and CDR2 YYEEEE. V shed 2 bases, J shed 4 bases, and the junction held 4 bases outside the gene matches.

The V call is TRBV4-3, the J call TRBJ2-2; either TRBD1 or TRBD2 may fit D (5 bases each). The CDR3 is 16 amino acids. V gave up 3 bases and J gave up 4 bases, with 15 bases separating them. CDR1 is LGHNA, CDR2 YSLEER, per germline. This chain's CDR3 is CASSHSLGAGTGELFF. CDR3 in DNA: TGCGCCAGCAGCCACTCACTAGGGGCCGGCACCGGGGAGCTGTTTTTT.

This clone was picked up one time. V is TRBV23-1 and J is TRBJ1-1, with 8 positions matching TRBD1. TRBV23-1 carries the ORF label, with uncertain function. The CDR3 is 20 residues long. The V gene end was trimmed by 6 bases and the J gene end by 0 bases; junction bases not matched to a gene: 21. In DNA, the CDR3 is TGCGCCAGCAGCCCAACATCATCCCCCCAGGGGGCTCCTGTGAACACTGAAGCTTTCTTT. Encoded protein: CASSPTSSPQGAPVNTEAFF.

This rearrangement joins TRBV4-1 to TRBJ2-1, with 15 bases identical to TRBD2. With V trimmed by 8 bases and J by 0 bases, 5 bases remained unmatched. Germline V lookup: CDR1 MGHRA, CDR2 YSYEKL. The CDR3 is 17 residues long. CDR3 sequence (DNA): TGCGCCAGCCGGGGACTAGCGGGAGGTCTCTCCTACAATGAGCAGTTCTTC. It codes for CASRGLAGGLSYNEQFF.

This chain joins TRBV30 and TRBJ2-3; 13 bases fit TRBD2. Germline values: CDR1 GTSNPN, CDR2 SVGIG (reference sequence). The CDR3 sequence is 14 residues long. CDR3 in amino acids: CAQTSGRAPDTQYF. The CDR3 region has the DNA TGTGCTCAAACTAGCGGGAGGGCCCCAGATACGCAGTATTTT.